Listed here are 17 T cell receptor beta chains from one sample, sequenced in a study of T cell responses to AZD1222 COVID-19 vaccine. Produced via immunoSEQ multiplex PCR; TCRdb's table is partial and in-frame only. Among roughly 150,000 clones listed, roughly 92% were seen once. Sequencing was performed on peripheral blood, taken 28 days after the second AZD1222 dose. All receptors derive from an adult who received the AZD1222 COVID-19 vaccine.

V is TRBV19 and J is TRBJ1-6, with unresolved D. Germline CDR1 is LNHDA and CDR2 is SQIVND (reference sequence). With 3 bases removed from V and 7 bases from J, the gap between germline ends came to 13 bases. The CDR3 is made up of 15 amino acids. CDR3 sequence: CASSIAGLGNSPLHF. The CDR3, as DNA: TGTGCCAGTAGTATCGCCGGGCTAGGGAATTCACCCCTCCACTTT.

CDR3 in DNA: TGCGCCAGCAAAGCTAGCCCTTTAAAGAGTGAGCAGTTCTTC. The encoded protein is CASKASPLKSEQFF. The chain links TRBV10-2 to TRBJ2-1; a possible D gene is TRBD2 (5 bases). Germline V gene data show CDR1 as WSHSY and CDR2 as SAAADI. This CDR3 spans 14 amino acids. Trimming shortened V by 7 bases and J by 9 bases, and 19 bases separated the two germline ends.

The chain employs TRBV6-1 and TRBJ1-3; D is perhaps TRBD1 (6 bases). The CDR3 is made up of 16 amino acids. Looked up from germline, CDR1 is MNHNS and CDR2 is SASEGT. V was cut by 2 bases and J by 0 bases, with 11 bases left in between. The CDR3 sequence is CASSETGPSSGNTIYF. Written as DNA, the CDR3 is TGTGCCAGCAGTGAAACAGGGCCAAGCTCTGGAAACACCATATATTTT.

The V call is TRBV7-8, the J call TRBJ2-7; 7 bases are a match to TRBD1. J lost 3 bases, V lost 0 bases, and 2 bases had no gene match. Germline V CDR1 and CDR2: SGHVS, FQNEAQ. The CDR3 is 14 residues long. DNA of the CDR3: TGTGCCAGCAGCTTAGCGGGACAGCTCTACGAGCAGTACTTC. Residues: CASSLAGQLYEQYF.

The J gene is TRBJ2-7, the V gene TRBV7-7; 7 bases align to TRBD1. The CDR3 spans 14 residues. The V gene end was trimmed by 6 bases and the J gene end by 2 bases; junction bases not matched to a gene: 7. Germline loops: CDR1 SSHAT, CDR2 FNYEAQ (reference sequence). As DNA, the CDR3 is TGTGCCAGCAGTTCCGGGACAGCCCCCTACGAGCAGTACTTC. It specifies CASSSGTAPYEQYF.

V usage is TRBV19 and J usage is TRBJ2-1; 8 bases fit TRBD2. This CDR3 is 13 amino acids long. Germline lookup yields CDR1 LNHDA and CDR2 SQIVND (reference sequence). Unmatched junction bases numbered 4, after V lost 3 bases and J lost 9 bases. CDR3 residues: CASSILGGGEQFF. The CDR3 region has the DNA TGTGCCAGTAGTATCCTCGGGGGGGGTGAGCAGTTCTTC. Filled out from reference TRBV19 and TRBJ2-1, the complete variable domain reads DGGITQSPKYLFRKEGQNVTLSCEQNLNHDAMYWYRQDPGQGLRLIYYSQIVNDFQKGDIAEGYSVSREKKESFPLTVTSAQKNPTAFYLCASSILGGGEQFFGPGTRLTVL.

The chain joins TRBV18 to TRBJ2-7, with TRBD2 matching over 16 bases. The CDR3 loop spans 20 amino acids. J gave up 7 bases and V 5 bases, and 20 bases lay outside the gene matches. In germline, CDR1 is KGHSH, CDR2 LQKENI. CDR3 loop: CASSSLAQGLAGGPRSEQYF. DNA for the CDR3: TGTGCCAGCTCATCACTGGCACAGGGACTAGCGGGAGGGCCACGGAGTGAGCAGTACTTC. The variable domain in full, completed from reference TRBV18 and TRBJ2-7, reads NAGVMQNPRHLVRRRGQEARLRCSPMKGHSHVYWYRQLPEEGLKFMVYLQKENIIDESGMPKERFSAEFPKEGPSILRIQQVVRGDSAAYFCASSSLAQGLAGGPRSEQYFGPGTRLTVT.

The chain is built from TRBV28 and TRBJ2-5; D is ambiguous. Germline loops: CDR1 MDHEN, CDR2 SYDVKM. There are 18 residues in the CDR3. V dropped 3 bases and J dropped 0 bases, with 20 bases sitting between them. CDR3 loop: CASSFYLSGGEDQETQYF. CDR3 coding DNA: TGTGCCAGCAGTTTCTATTTATCGGGCGGAGAAGACCAAGAGACCCAGTACTTC.

This clone occurred once. The V gene is TRBV10-3, the J gene TRBJ1-1, with D perhaps TRBD1 (6 bases). This CDR3 is built from 12 residues. The V gene lost 4 bases and the J gene lost 4 bases, with 7 bases spanning the gap. Germline CDR1 is ENHRY and CDR2 is SYGVKD. The CDR3 DNA sequence: TGTGCCATCAGTGGGGGGGCCACTGAAGCTTTCTTT. Translating gives CAISGGATEAFF.

This rearrangement joins TRBV19 to TRBJ1-1; D gene uncertain. The CDR3 is 13 residues long. Germline lookup yields CDR1 LNHDA and CDR2 SQIVND (reference sequence). Between the trimmed V and J ends, which lost 7 bases and 0 bases, there was a span of 9 bases. The CDR3 protein is CASIGSMNTEAFF. As DNA, the CDR3 is TGTGCCAGTATTGGCAGCATGAACACTGAAGCTTTCTTT.

V gene TRBV7-2 combines with J gene TRBJ2-5; the D gene could be TRBD1 or TRBD2 (5 bases each). Germline lookup yields CDR1 SGHTA and CDR2 FQGNSA. The CDR3 has 15 amino acids. The V end lost 5 bases, the J end lost 2 bases, and 15 bases lay between the germline ends. The CDR3 sequence: CASSGRGGHQETQYF. DNA for the CDR3: TGTGCCAGCAGCGGTCGGGGCGGGCATCAAGAGACCCAGTACTTC.

The chain couples TRBV6-5 to TRBJ1-2; D call uncertain. Germline loops: CDR1 MNHEY, CDR2 SVGAGI. This CDR3 region has 15 residues. Trimming removed 6 bases from V and 6 bases from J, with 20 bases in between. DNA of the CDR3: TGTGCCAGCAGCGGTCTAGAGGCCCGGGAGGATGGCTACACCTTC. Residues: CASSGLEAREDGYTF.

The rearrangement joins TRBV18 to TRBJ2-7, with TRBD1 identical over 9 bases. The CDR3 totals 14 residues. Germline values: CDR1 KGHSH, CDR2 LQKENI. With V trimmed by 1 base and J by 6 bases, 4 bases remained unmatched. The CDR3 nucleotides are TGTGCCAGCTCACCACGGGGACAGGGTCCCGAGCAGTACTTC. Its protein product is CASSPRGQGPEQYF.

The rearrangement joins TRBV6-5 to TRBJ1-4; 7 positions match TRBD1. The J segment lost 6 bases and the V segment lost 0 bases, leaving 7 bases of the junction unmatched. Germline CDR1 is MNHEY and CDR2 is SVGAGI. The CDR3 extends over 16 amino acids. CDR3 protein: CASSYSGGGGDEKLFF. CDR3 DNA sequence: TGTGCCAGCAGTTACTCTGGCGGAGGGGGCGATGAAAAACTGTTTTTT.

This clone turned up a few times. J is TRBJ1-1 and V is TRBV6-5; D perhaps matches TRBD1 (5 bases). CDR3 size: 14 residues. Germline assignment: CDR1 MNHEY and CDR2 SVGAGI. The V gene lost 5 bases and the J gene lost 5 bases, with 15 bases spanning the gap. This CDR3 is CASSQPGRGTEAFF. Written as DNA, the CDR3 is TGTGCCAGCAGTCAGCCGGGACGAGGGACTGAAGCTTTCTTT.

Concerning this clone itself: Other DNA sequences in the sample encode the same CDR3. The genes are TRBV7-9 and TRBJ2-3; D remains unclear. The CDR3 covers 13 residues. The germline V and J ends were trimmed by 1 base and 0 bases, with 2 bases remaining between them. Germline V lookup: CDR1 SEHNR, CDR2 FQNEAQ (reference sequence). Here the CDR3 DNA reads TGTGCCAGCAGCTTAGTTAGCACAGATACGCAGTATTTT. Translating gives CASSLVSTDTQYF. Complete variable domain (other parts from reference TRBV7-9 and TRBJ2-3): DTGVSQNPRHKITKRGQNVTFRCDPISEHNRLYWYRQTLGQGPEFLTYFQNEAQLEKSRLLSDRFSAERPKGSFSTLEIQRTEQGDSAMYLCASSLVSTDTQYFGPGTRLTVL.

The chain is built from TRBV27 and TRBJ2-7, with TRBD1 matching 8 bases. The ends lost 2 bases at V and 4 bases at J; junction bases unmatched: 7. This CDR3 has 15 amino acids. Germline CDR1 reads MNHEY; CDR2 reads SMNVEV (reference sequence). CDR3 in DNA: TGTGCCAGCAGTTTAACAGGGGGAAACTGGTACGAGCAGTACTTC. Its translation is CASSLTGGNWYEQYF.